A single TCR beta chain is shown here with its context. This specimen comes from a study of blood T cell repertoires in COVID-19. Looking at the study overall: There were acute and convalescent COVID-19 samples, and they came from the United States, Italy and Spain. Sample material is recorded as cDNA or gDNA derived from T cells, B-cell-depleted T cells, or PBMCs.

Original processing methods: Cell counts per sample came from amplifying reference gene primers. TCRdb's copy holds only in-frame clones and misses some; the assay was immunoSEQ multiplex PCR. V and J calls and clone size are as listed in that table; D and trimming were resolved from the DNA. The table lists some 350,000 clones, approximately 82% of them singletons. The CDR3 runs to 15 residues. Germline V gene data show CDR1 as PRHDT and CDR2 as FYEKMQ (reference sequence). V lost 5 bases to trimming and J lost 5 bases; unmatched junction nucleotides: 9. This receptor was taken from a man younger than 45 with active or convalescent COVID-19. The chain uses TRBV13 and TRBJ1-2; 9 nucleotides line up with TRBD1. Sequenced material: peripheral blood. DNA of the CDR3: TGTGCCAGCAGCCTACCGCGACAGGGGGTGTATGGCTACACCTTC. Translating gives CASSLPRQGVYGYTF.